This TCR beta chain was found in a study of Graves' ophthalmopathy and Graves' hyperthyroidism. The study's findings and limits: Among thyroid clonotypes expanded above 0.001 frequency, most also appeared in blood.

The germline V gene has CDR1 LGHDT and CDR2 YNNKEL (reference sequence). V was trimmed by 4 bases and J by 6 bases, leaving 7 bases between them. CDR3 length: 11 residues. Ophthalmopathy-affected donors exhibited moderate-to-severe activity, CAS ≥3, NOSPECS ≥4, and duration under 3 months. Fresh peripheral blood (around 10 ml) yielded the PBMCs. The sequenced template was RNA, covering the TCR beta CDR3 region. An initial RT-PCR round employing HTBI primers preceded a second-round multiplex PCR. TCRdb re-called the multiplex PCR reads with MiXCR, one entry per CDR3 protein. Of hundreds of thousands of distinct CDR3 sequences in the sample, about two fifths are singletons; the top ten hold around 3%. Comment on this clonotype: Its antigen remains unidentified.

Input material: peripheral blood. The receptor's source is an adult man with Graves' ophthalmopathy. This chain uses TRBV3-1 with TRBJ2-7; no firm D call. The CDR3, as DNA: TGTGCCAGCAGCCGGCTAAGCGAGCAGTACTTC. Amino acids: CASSRLSEQYF.